This paragraph reports one T cell receptor beta chain. No cognate antigen has been identified for it. Nothing much larger sits one base from this clone, and base qualities are not available. From its cysteine to its phenylalanine, the CDR3 spans 18 amino acids. Only the CDR3 DNA is retained, 54 bases long and in frame from the first base. At the junction V is shortened by 3 bases and J by 4 bases; bases outside the gene matches: 13. Per the germline V gene, MDHEN is the CDR1 and SYDVKM is the CDR2. This sample was included in a study of technical replicates of blood from a few donors (dated by TCRdb to 2016 to 2017). The library came from the immunoSEQ multiplex PCR assay. Entries here come from immuneACCESS through TCRdb and include only in-frame sequences with V and J called. Some clones fail to appear in such tables; in the studies checked, an unresolved V gene covers under half of the shortfall, and the cause of the remainder is unknown. The sample has about 74,000 clones on record, 89% of them singletons. Of the sample, 0.35% to 0.5% falls within the top ten clones.

The V gene is TRBV28 and the J gene is TRBJ2-2, with 8 central nucleotides matching TRBD1. Sequencing was carried out using T cells isolated from PBMCs. The clonotype comes from a human donor in good health. For the CDR3, the sequence is CASSFFLRQQGVTGELFF. In nucleotide form, the sequence is TGTGCCAGCAGTTTCTTTCTAAGGCAACAGGGGGTCACCGGGGAGCTGTTTTTT.